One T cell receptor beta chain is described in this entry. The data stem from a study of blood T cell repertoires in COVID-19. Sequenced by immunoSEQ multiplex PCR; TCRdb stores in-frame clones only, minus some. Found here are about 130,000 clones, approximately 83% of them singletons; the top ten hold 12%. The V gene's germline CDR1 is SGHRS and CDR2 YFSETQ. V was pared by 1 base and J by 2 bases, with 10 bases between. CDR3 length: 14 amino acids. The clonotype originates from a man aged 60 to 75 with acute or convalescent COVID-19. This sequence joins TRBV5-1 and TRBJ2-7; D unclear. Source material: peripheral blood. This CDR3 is CASSLSQVTYEQYF. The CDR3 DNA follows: TGCGCCAGCAGCTTGAGCCAGGTAACCTACGAGCAGTACTTC. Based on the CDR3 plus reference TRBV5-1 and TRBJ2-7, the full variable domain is KAGVTQTPRYLIKTRGQQVTLSCSPISGHRSVSWYQQTPGQGLQFLFEYFSETQRNKGNFPGRFSGRQFSNSRSEMNVSTLELGDSALYLCASSLSQVTYEQYFGPGTRLTVT.